The 21 T cell receptor beta chains below all came from one sample that was sequenced in a study of graft-versus-host responses after intestinal transplantation (dated by TCRdb to about 2021). Which antigens these TCRs recognize remains unknown. The library came from the immunoSEQ multiplex PCR assay. Here the immuneACCESS table is served through TCRdb, limited to in-frame sequences with V and J called. Missing clones are a known gap in these copies; in checked studies unresolved V genes cover under half, and the rest lacks a known reason. This sample holds roughly 120,000 clones; approximately 93% were observed only once. The ten largest clones represent 1% to 1.5% of the sample. The time point label of this sample denotes: cells obtained before transplantation from donor or recipient. Sequenced material: unstimulated CD8+ T cells sorted from spleen or lymph node cells, taken before transplant. The receptors shown here come from a human donor who was the organ donor for an intestinal transplant.

V and J are TRBV5-5 and TRBJ1-4, with 7 positions matching TRBD1. The CDR3 has 14 amino acids. CDR1 and CDR2 (germline): SGHKS, YYEKEE (reference sequence). V lost 0 bases and J lost 8; bases outside the gene matches: 4. The DNA for the CDR3 is TGTGCCAGCAGCTTGGAGGGGGCAGGAGAAAAACTGTTTTTT. Protein product: CASSLEGAGEKLFF.

The chain combines TRBV30 with TRBJ1-1, with D perhaps matching TRBD1 (6 bases). Trimming removed 0 bases at V and 4 bases at J, with 12 bases between. Germline V gene data show CDR1 as GTSNPN and CDR2 as SVGIG (reference sequence). The CDR3 sequence is 14 residues long. The CDR3 coding sequence is TGTGCCTGGAGTGTTTTAGGGGGGGCCACTGAAGCTTTCTTT. Translating it yields CAWSVLGGATEAFF.

The chain carries TRBV6-5 and TRBJ1-2; TRBD1 is a possible D gene (6 bases). The CDR3 contains 15 residues. V was clipped by 0 bases and J by 6 bases, with 14 bases between them. Germline V gives CDR1 MNHEY, CDR2 SVGAGI. CDR3: CASSYSRGGANGYTF. The CDR3 DNA follows: TGTGCCAGCAGTTACTCGAGGGGGGGAGCAAATGGCTACACCTTC.

The chain combines TRBV28 with TRBJ1-6; no definite D call. The length of the CDR3 is 14 residues. Germline CDR1 and CDR2: MDHEN and SYDVKM. The V gene lost 5 bases and the J gene lost 3 bases, with 8 bases spanning the gap. DNA for the CDR3: TGTGCCAGCAGTCCTGACCTCTATAATTCACCCCTCCACTTT. Protein: CASSPDLYNSPLHF. The full variable domain, its missing parts supplied by reference TRBV28 and TRBJ1-6, is DVKVTQSSRYLVKRTGEKVFLECVQDMDHENMFWYRQDPGLGLRLIYFSYDVKMKEKGDIPEGYSVSREKKERFSLILESASTNQTSMYLCASSPDLYNSPLHFGNGTRLTVT.

V usage is TRBV4-2 and J usage is TRBJ1-1, with unresolved D. The germline CDR1 and CDR2 sequences are LGHNA and YNFKEQ. The CDR3 sequence is 14 residues long. V dropped 0 bases and J dropped 8 bases, with 13 bases sitting between them. CDR3 sequence reads: CASSQEPRDGEAFF. The CDR3 region has the DNA TGTGCCAGCAGCCAAGAACCCCGTGACGGGGAAGCTTTCTTT.

This chain joins TRBV4-1 and TRBJ1-3, with unresolved D. V was clipped by 2 bases and J by 0 bases, with 14 bases between them. CDR1 is MGHRA, CDR2 YSYEKL, per germline. CDR3 length: 17 amino acids. CDR3 nucleotides: TGCGCCAGCAGCCAACTCCCCCCGCTCAGCTCTGGAAACACCATATATTTT. Encoded protein: CASSQLPPLSSGNTIYF.

The chain recombines TRBV7-2 with TRBJ2-1, with 12 positions matching TRBD1. The germline V gene has CDR1 SGHTA and CDR2 FQGNSA. The CDR3 sequence is 16 residues long. With V trimmed by 4 bases and J by 8 bases, 9 bases remained unmatched. Here the CDR3 reads CASSSTGDRGLHEQFF. The CDR3 DNA sequence: TGTGCCAGCAGCTCCACCGGGGACAGGGGGCTCCATGAGCAGTTCTTC.

This clone was observed once. The chain links TRBV19 to TRBJ2-5; D is ambiguous. The length of the CDR3 is 14 residues. From germline, CDR1 is LNHDA and CDR2 SQIVND (reference sequence). The V and J ends lost 6 bases and 3 bases respectively, with 14 bases between them. CDR3 DNA sequence: TGTGCCAGTAGCACCTGGGCCCGGGAAGAGACCCAGTACTTC. This gives the protein CASSTWAREETQYF.

This chain uses TRBV9 with TRBJ2-2; 10 positions agree with TRBD2. The V and J ends lost 0 bases and 4 bases, in that order; junction bases with no gene match: 6. Germline V gene data show CDR1 as SGDLS and CDR2 as YYNGEE. The CDR3 runs 17 residues. The CDR3 region is CASSVAVASGSTGELFF. The CDR3, as DNA: TGTGCCAGCAGCGTAGCCGTGGCTAGCGGGAGCACCGGGGAGCTGTTTTTT.

J is TRBJ2-1 and V is TRBV28; D not certain. The CDR3 covers 9 residues. V was shortened by 8 bases and J by 12 bases, with 8 bases between the two germline ends. Germline-derived CDR1 and CDR2 are MDHEN and SYDVKM. CDR3 loop: CASPRRQFF. CDR3 DNA sequence: TGTGCCAGCCCCAGGCGGCAGTTCTTC.

J is TRBJ2-2 and V is TRBV5-8, with a possible D match to TRBD1 (5 bases). Germline loops: CDR1 SGHTS, CDR2 YDEGEE. There are 14 residues in the CDR3. Trimming took off 7 bases at V and 0 bases at J, with 10 bases between the two ends. Here the CDR3 DNA reads TGTGCCAGCGCTTTGACAGCGAACACCGGGGAGCTGTTTTTT. Encoded protein: CASALTANTGELFF.

The chain carries TRBV2 and TRBJ2-1; D not resolved. Germline CDR1 reads SNHLY; CDR2 reads FYNNEI. The ends were cut back, 3 bases at V and 5 bases at J, with 11 bases in the middle. The CDR3 contains 14 residues. CDR3 sequence reads: CASSEAWPNNEQFF. The CDR3 DNA reads as TGTGCCAGCAGTGAGGCATGGCCTAACAATGAGCAGTTCTTC.

The chain combines TRBV7-8 with TRBJ2-7; TRBD2 matches at 10 bases. V was pared by 4 bases and J by 5 bases, with 14 bases of the junction left unmatched. From germline, CDR1 is SGHVS and CDR2 FQNEAQ. The CDR3 has 17 residues. CDR3 in amino acids: CASSSPLGSSGRNEQYF. The CDR3 DNA sequence: TGTGCCAGCAGCTCGCCCCTAGGTTCTAGCGGGAGAAACGAGCAGTACTTC. Full variable domain (outside the CDR3, taken from reference TRBV7-8 and TRBJ2-7): GAGVSQSPRYKVAKRGQDVALRCDPISGHVSLFWYQQALGQGPEFLTYFQNEAQLDKSGLPSDRFFAERPEGSVSTLKIQRTQQEDSAVYLCASSSPLGSSGRNEQYFGPGTRLTVT.

The CDR3 nucleotides read TGTGCCAGTAGTATAGATATCGGCAGGGGTTGGAATCAGCCCCAGCATTTT. Translation: CASSIDIGRGWNQPQHF. The V gene is TRBV19, the J gene TRBJ1-5; TRBD1 is a possible D gene (6 bases). CDR1 is LNHDA, CDR2 SQIVND, per germline (reference sequence). CDR3 length: 17 amino acids. Deletions cut 0 bases from V and 4 bases from J, with 16 bases between.

This chain joins TRBV6-5 and TRBJ2-2, with TRBD1 matching over 7 bases. CDR3 length: 15 residues. Per germline, CDR1 MNHEY and CDR2 SVGAGI. J gave up 2 bases and V 6 bases, and 6 bases lay outside the gene matches. CDR3 DNA: TGTGCCAGCAGCTGGGGACAGTTAAACACCGGGGAGCTGTTTTTT. It is translated as CASSWGQLNTGELFF.

The V call is TRBV25-1, the J call TRBJ1-2, with 10 bases fitting TRBD1. The CDR3 loop spans 15 amino acids. CDR1 and CDR2 from the germline V gene are MGHDK and SYGVNS. With V trimmed by 5 bases and J by 1 base, 4 bases remained unmatched. This CDR3 reads CASSRTGGSNYGYTF. In nucleotides, the CDR3 is TGTGCCAGCAGTAGGACAGGGGGGAGTAACTATGGCTACACCTTC.

The chain is built from TRBV30 and TRBJ1-4; 9 bases fit TRBD1. Germline V gene sequence: CDR1 GTSNPN, CDR2 SVGIG (reference sequence). CDR3 length equals 15 residues. Trimming cost V 2 bases and J 10 bases; bases outside gene matches: 11. The CDR3 spells CAWSTGPGQGGKLFF. CDR3 nucleotides: TGTGCCTGGAGTACGGGGCCGGGACAGGGCGGAAAACTGTTTTTT.

This chain connects TRBV7-9 to TRBJ2-3; D ambiguous. V lost 5 bases to trimming and J lost 5 bases, with 11 bases between them. Germline CDR1 reads SEHNR; CDR2 reads FQNEAQ (reference sequence). The CDR3 totals 13 residues. In DNA, the CDR3 is TGTGCCAGCAGCCACCCACTTGGAGATACGCAGTATTTT. This sequence encodes CASSHPLGDTQYF.

This chain joins TRBV30 and TRBJ2-5; D unresolved. V gave up 0 bases and J gave up 3 bases, with 5 bases separating them. Germline V lookup: CDR1 GTSNPN, CDR2 SVGIG (reference sequence). The CDR3 covers 12 residues. The CDR3 DNA follows: TGTGCCTGGAGTGTCATGGAAGAGACCCAGTACTTC. Protein: CAWSVMEETQYF.

The chain couples TRBV4-2 to TRBJ1-2; 11 bases line up with TRBD1. The CDR3 totals 14 residues. CDR1 is LGHNA and CDR2 is YNFKEQ in the germline V gene. V was pared by 4 bases and J by 4 bases, with 2 bases of the junction left unmatched. The DNA of the CDR3 is TGTGCCAGCAGCCCGGGGACAGGGGGCTATGGCTACACCTTC. Its translation: CASSPGTGGYGYTF.

The V and J genes are TRBV28 and TRBJ1-5; possibly TRBD1 for D (5 bases). This CDR3 contains 17 residues. Trimming took 4 bases from V and 3 from J, leaving 19 bases between them. Germline V lookup: CDR1 MDHEN, CDR2 SYDVKM. CDR3 bases: TGTGCCAGCAGTTCACCTATGGGGCTTTCCTTCAATCAGCCCCAGCATTTT. Its translation is CASSSPMGLSFNQPQHF. The variable domain in full, with the rest retrieved from reference TRBV28 and TRBJ1-5, is DVKVTQSSRYLVKRTGEKVFLECVQDMDHENMFWYRQDPGLGLRLIYFSYDVKMKEKGDIPEGYSVSREKKERFSLILESASTNQTSMYLCASSSPMGLSFNQPQHFGDGTRLSIL.